The 5 T cell receptor beta chains reported below all come from one sample, sequenced in a study of blood T cell repertoires in COVID-19. The method was immunoSEQ multiplex PCR; TCRdb's version includes in-frame clones alone and lacks a portion of them. The sample holds around 210,000 clones; roughly 88% are singletons and the top ten take 13%. Source material: peripheral blood. Receptor source: a human donor in a cohort sampled during active COVID-19.

V and J are TRBV5-1 and TRBJ2-3, with 7 bases identical to TRBD2. With V trimmed by 2 bases and J by 3 bases, 3 bases remained unmatched. CDR3 length: 14 amino acids. The germline gives CDR1 SGHRS, CDR2 YFSETQ. The CDR3 nucleotides are TGCGCCAGCAGCTTCGGTAGCGGGACAGATACGCAGTATTTT. The encoded protein is CASSFGSGTDTQYF.

This chain uses TRBV27 with TRBJ2-7, with D possibly matching TRBD1 (6 bases). The CDR3 sequence is 14 residues long. Germline CDR1 and CDR2: MNHEY and SMNVEV (reference sequence). Trimming stripped 6 bases from V and 7 bases from J, with 19 bases between. Written as DNA, the CDR3 is TGTGCCAGCAGCTTGGCCCGGCGAAGGGGGGAGCAGTACTTC. Its translation is CASSLARRRGEQYF.

The chain is built from TRBV14 and TRBJ2-7, with unresolved D. CDR1 SGHDN and CDR2 FVKESK come from the germline V gene. This CDR3 is built from 11 residues. V lost 3 bases and J 4 bases, leaving 4 bases between the germline ends. The CDR3 coding sequence is TGTGCCAGCAGCCACGGGTACGAGCAGTACTTC. Translating gives CASSHGYEQYF.

This clone has a handful of counts. This rearrangement joins TRBV5-1 to TRBJ2-7; 7 bases are a match to TRBD1. The CDR3 is made up of 13 amino acids. Germline CDR1 reads SGHRS; CDR2 reads YFSETQ. The V segment lost 4 bases and the J segment 6 bases; nucleotides outside the gene matches: 7. The CDR3 protein is CASSDRQGAEQYF. For the CDR3, the DNA is TGCGCCAGCAGCGACCGACAGGGTGCCGAGCAGTACTTC.

The V call is TRBV19, the J call TRBJ1-5, with D hard to call. This CDR3 comprises 15 residues. The ends were cut back, 4 bases at V and 2 bases at J, with 12 bases in the middle. The germline CDR1 and CDR2 sequences are LNHDA and SQIVND (reference sequence). CDR3 amino acids: CASSTEHQRNQPQHF. CDR3 DNA: TGTGCCAGTAGTACCGAACACCAACGCAATCAGCCCCAGCATTTT.